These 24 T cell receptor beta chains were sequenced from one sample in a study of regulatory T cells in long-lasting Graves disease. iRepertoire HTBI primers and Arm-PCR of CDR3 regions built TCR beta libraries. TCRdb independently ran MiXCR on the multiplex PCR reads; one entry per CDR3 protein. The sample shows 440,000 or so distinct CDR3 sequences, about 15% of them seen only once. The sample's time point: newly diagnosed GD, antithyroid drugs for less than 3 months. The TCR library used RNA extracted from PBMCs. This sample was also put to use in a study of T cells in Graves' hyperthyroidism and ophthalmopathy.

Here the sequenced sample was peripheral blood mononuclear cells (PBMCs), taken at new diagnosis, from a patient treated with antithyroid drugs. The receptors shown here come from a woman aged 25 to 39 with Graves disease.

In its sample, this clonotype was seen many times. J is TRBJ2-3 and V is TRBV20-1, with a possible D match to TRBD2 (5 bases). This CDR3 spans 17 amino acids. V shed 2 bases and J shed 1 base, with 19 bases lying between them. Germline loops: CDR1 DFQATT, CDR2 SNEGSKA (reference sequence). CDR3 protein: CSARPLRGGYGTDTQYF. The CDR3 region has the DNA TGCAGTGCTAGACCTCTGCGAGGAGGTTATGGCACAGATACGCAGTATTTT.

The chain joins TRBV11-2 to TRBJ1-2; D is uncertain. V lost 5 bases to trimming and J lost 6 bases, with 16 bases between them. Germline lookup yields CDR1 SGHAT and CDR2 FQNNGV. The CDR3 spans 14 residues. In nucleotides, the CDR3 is TGTGCCAGCAGCGCAACGGGTGTGGTGAATGGCTACACCTTC. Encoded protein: CASSATGVVNGYTF. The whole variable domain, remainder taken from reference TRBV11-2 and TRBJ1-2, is EAGVAQSPRYKIIEKRQSVAFWCNPISGHATLYWYQQILGQGPKLLIQFQNNGVVDDSQLPKDRFSAERLKGVDSTLKIQPAKLEDSAVYLCASSATGVVNGYTFGSGTRLTVV.

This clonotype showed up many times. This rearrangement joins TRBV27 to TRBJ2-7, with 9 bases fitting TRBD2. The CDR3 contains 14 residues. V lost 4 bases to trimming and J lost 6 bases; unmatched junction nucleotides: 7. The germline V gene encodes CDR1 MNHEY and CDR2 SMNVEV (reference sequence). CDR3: CASSSLAGRGEQYF. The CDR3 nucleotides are TGTGCCAGCAGTTCCCTAGCGGGAAGGGGCGAGCAGTACTTC.

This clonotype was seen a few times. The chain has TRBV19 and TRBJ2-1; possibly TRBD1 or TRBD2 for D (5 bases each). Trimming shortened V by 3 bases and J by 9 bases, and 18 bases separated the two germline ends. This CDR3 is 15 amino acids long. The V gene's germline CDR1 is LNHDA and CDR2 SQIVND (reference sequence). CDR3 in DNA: TGTGCCAGTAGTATCGGGGCAACATATACAATTGAGCAGTTCTTC. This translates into CASSIGATYTIEQFF. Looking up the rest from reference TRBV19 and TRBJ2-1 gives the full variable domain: DGGITQSPKYLFRKEGQNVTLSCEQNLNHDAMYWYRQDPGQGLRLIYYSQIVNDFQKGDIAEGYSVSREKKESFPLTVTSAQKNPTAFYLCASSIGATYTIEQFFGPGTRLTVL.

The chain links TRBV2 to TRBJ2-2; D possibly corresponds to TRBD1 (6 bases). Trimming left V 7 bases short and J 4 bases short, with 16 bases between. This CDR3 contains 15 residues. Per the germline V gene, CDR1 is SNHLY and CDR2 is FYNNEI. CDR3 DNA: TGTGCCAGCAATGAGAGGGGGACCTTCACCGGGGAGCTGTTTTTT. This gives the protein CASNERGTFTGELFF.

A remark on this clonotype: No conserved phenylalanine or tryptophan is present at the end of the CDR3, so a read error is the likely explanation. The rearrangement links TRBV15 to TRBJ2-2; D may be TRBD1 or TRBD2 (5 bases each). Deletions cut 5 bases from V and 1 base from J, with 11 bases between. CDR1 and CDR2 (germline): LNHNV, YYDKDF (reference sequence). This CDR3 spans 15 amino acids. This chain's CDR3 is CATSPLRGNTGELFS. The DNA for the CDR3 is TGTGCCACCAGCCCCTTGAGGGGGAACACCGGGGAGCTGTTTTCT.

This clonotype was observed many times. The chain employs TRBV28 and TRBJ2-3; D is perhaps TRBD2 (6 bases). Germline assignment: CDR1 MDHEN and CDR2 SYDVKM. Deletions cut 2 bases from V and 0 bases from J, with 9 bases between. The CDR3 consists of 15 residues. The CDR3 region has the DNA TGTGCCAGCAGTTTAACGGCGGGGAGCACAGATACGCAGTATTTT. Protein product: CASSLTAGSTDTQYF.

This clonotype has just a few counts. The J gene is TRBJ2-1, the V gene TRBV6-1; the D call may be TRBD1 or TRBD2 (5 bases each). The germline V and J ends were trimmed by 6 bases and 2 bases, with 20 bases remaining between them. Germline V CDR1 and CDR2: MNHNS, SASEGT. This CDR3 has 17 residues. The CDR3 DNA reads TGTGCCAGCAGGCCGGGCGGGTGGCAGGGCACCTACAATGAGCAGTTCTTC. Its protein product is CASRPGGWQGTYNEQFF.

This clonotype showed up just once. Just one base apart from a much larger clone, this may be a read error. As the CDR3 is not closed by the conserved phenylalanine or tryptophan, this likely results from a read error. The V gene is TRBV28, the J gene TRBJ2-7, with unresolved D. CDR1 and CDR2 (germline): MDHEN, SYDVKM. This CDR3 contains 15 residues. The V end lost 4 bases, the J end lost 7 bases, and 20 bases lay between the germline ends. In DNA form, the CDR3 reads TGTGCCAGCAGTTCCCCTCGAAGGGATCGACGGGAGCAGTACTCC. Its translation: CASSSPRRDRREQYS.

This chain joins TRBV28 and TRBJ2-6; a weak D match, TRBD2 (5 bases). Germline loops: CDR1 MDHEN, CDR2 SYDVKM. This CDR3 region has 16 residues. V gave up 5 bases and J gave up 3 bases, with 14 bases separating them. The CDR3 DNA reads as TGTGCCAGCAGTGAGGGTCTGGGGATTGGGGCCAACGTCCTGACTTTC. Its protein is CASSEGLGIGANVLTF.

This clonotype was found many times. Here the CDR3 DNA reads TGTGCCAGCAGTTCAGGACTAGCGGGGTACTACCAAGAGACCCAGTACTTC. Translating gives CASSSGLAGYYQETQYF. The rearrangement joins TRBV6-2 or TRBV6-3 to TRBJ2-5; TRBD2 agrees at 12 bases. With 4 bases clipped from V and 0 bases from J, the junction kept 6 bases outside the gene matches. Germline CDR1 is MNHEY and CDR2 is SVGEGT. The CDR3 has 17 amino acids.

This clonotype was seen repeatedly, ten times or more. The CDR3 DNA follows: TGTGCCAGCAGCCAACCACCCACCGGGGAGCTGTTTTTT. It codes for CASSQPPTGELFF. The chain employs TRBV3-1 and TRBJ2-2, with D unresolved. The CDR3 covers 13 residues. The germline V gene encodes CDR1 LGHDT and CDR2 YNNKEL (reference sequence). The ends were cut back, 2 bases at V and 4 bases at J, with 5 bases in the middle.

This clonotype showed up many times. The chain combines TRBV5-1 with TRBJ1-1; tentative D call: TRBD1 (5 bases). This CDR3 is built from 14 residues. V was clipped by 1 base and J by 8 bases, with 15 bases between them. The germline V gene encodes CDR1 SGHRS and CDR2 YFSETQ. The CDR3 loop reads CASSLREKGAEAFF. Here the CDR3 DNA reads TGCGCCAGCAGCTTGCGTGAAAAAGGGGCCGAAGCTTTCTTT.

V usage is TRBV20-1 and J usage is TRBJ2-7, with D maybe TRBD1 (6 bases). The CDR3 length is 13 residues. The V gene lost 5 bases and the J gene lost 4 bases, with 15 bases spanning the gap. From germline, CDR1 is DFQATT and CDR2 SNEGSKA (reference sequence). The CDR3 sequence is CSAGPDRRYEQYF. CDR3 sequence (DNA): TGCAGTGCTGGCCCCGACAGGAGGTACGAGCAGTACTTC.

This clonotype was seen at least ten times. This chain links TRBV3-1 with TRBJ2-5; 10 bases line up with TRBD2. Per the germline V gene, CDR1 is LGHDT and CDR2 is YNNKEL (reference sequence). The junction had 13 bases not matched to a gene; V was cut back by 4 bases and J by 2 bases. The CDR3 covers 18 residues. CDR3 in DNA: TGTGCCAGCAGCCTTCAGGGTAGCGGGAGGCCCCGTCAAGAGACCCAGTACTTC. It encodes CASSLQGSGRPRQETQYF.

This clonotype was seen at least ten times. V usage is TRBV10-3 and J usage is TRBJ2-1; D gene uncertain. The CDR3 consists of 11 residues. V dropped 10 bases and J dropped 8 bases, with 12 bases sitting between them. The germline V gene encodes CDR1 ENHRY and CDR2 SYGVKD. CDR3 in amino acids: CATQQGDEQFF. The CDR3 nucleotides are TGTGCCACCCAACAAGGCGATGAGCAGTTCTTC.

In DNA, the CDR3 is TGTGCCAGCACCGAAGGCATGGGGTCCGGGTCACCCCTCCACTTT. Translating it yields CASTEGMGSGSPLHF. The J gene is TRBJ1-6, the V gene TRBV12-3 or TRBV12-4; D not resolved. V was pared by 7 bases and J by 10 bases, with 20 bases between. The CDR3 loop spans 15 amino acids.

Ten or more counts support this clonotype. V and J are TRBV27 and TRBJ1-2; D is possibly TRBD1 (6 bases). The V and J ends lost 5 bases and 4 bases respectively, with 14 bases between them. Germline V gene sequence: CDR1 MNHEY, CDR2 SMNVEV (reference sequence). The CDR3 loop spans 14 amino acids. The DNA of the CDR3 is TGTGCCAGCAGTCCCACAGGGATAGCCTATGGCTACACCTTC. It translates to CASSPTGIAYGYTF.

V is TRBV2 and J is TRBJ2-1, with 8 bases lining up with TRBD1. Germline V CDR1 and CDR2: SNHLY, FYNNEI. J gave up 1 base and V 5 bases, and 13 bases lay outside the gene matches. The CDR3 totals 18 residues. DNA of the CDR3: TGTGCCAGCAGTCCTCTTCTTTTGACAGGGGATTCCTACAATGAGCAGTTCTTC. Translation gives CASSPLLLTGDSYNEQFF.

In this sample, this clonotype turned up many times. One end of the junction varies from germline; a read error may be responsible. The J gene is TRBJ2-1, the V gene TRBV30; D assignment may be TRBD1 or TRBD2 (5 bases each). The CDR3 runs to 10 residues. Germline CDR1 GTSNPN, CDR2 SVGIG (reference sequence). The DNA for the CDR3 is TGTGCCTGGAAAGGCCCCGGGACGGTCTTC. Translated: CAWKGPGTVF.

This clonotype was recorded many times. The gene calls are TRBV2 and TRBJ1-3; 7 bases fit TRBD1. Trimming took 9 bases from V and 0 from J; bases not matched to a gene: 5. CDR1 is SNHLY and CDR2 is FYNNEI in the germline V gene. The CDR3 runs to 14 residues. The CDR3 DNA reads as TGTGCCAGTTCTGACAGGGACTCTGGAAACACCATATATTTT. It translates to CASSDRDSGNTIYF. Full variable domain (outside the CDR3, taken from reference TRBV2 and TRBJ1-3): EPEVTQTPSHQVTQMGQEVILRCVPISNHLYFYWYRQILGQKVEFLVSFYNNEISEKSEIFDDQFSVERPDGSNFTLKIRSTKLEDSAMYFCASSDRDSGNTIYFGEGSWLTVV.

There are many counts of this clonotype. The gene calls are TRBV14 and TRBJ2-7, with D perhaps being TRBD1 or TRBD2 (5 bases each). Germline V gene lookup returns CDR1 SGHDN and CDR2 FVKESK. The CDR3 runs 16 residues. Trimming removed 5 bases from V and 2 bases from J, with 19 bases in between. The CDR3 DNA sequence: TGTGCCAGCAGCTCCAGACAAGGGGACCAAGCCTACGAGCAGTACTTC. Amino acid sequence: CASSSRQGDQAYEQYF. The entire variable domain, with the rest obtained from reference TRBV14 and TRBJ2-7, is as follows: EAGVTQFPSHSVIEKGQTVTLRCDPISGHDNLYWYRRVMGKEIKFLLHFVKESKQDESGMPNNRFLAERTGGTYSTLKVQPAELEDSGVYFCASSSRQGDQAYEQYFGPGTRLTVT.

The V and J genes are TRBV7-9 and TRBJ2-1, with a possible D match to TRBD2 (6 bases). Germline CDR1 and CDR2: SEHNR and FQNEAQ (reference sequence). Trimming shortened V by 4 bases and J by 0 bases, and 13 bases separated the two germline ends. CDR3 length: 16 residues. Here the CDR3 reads CASSSGTLGSYNEQFF. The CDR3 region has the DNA TGTGCCAGCAGCTCCGGGACTCTTGGCTCCTACAATGAGCAGTTCTTC.

CDR3 loop: CASSGRDRGLQKGKLFF. CDR3 nucleotides: TGTGCCAGCAGCGGCCGGGACAGGGGACTCCAAAAGGGAAAACTGTTTTTT. This sequence joins TRBV7-8 and TRBJ1-4; 10 bases align to TRBD1. The CDR3 has 17 residues. The germline CDR1 and CDR2 sequences are SGHVS and FQNEAQ. V lost 5 bases, J lost 10 bases, and 16 bases stayed unmatched.